The clone carrying this T cell receptor (beta chain) was counted at least ten times. This sample was included in a study of CD8 T cells in ankylosing spondylitis. Germline lookup yields CDR1 MNHEY and CDR2 SVGEGT. V gave up 0 bases and J gave up 9 bases; unmatched junction bases: 2. CDR3 length: 16 amino acids. TCRdb analysed the 5' RACE reads with MiXCR anew, one entry per CDR3 protein. The sample carries 200,000 to 250,000 distinct CDR3 sequences, roughly 24% recorded once. The chain uses TRBV6-2 or TRBV6-3 and TRBJ2-1, with 16 bases that match TRBD2. The sequence was obtained from a male donor with ankylosing spondylitis or in good health (not recorded which). Sequencing was done on a sample of blood, either unsorted or a sorted T cell fraction (not recorded which). CDR3 region: CASSYSGLAGGGEQFF. The CDR3 nucleotides are TGTGCCAGCAGTTACTCGGGACTAGCGGGAGGGGGTGAGCAGTTCTTC.